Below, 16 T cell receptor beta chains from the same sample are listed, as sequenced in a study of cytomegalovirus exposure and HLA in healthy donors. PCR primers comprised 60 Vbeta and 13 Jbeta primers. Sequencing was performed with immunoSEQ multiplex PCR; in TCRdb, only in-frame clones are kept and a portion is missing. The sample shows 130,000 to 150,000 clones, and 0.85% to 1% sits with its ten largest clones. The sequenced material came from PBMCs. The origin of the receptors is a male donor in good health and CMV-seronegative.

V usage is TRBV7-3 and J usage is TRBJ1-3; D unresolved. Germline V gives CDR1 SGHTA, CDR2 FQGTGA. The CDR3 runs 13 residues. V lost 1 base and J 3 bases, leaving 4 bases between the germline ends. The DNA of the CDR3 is TGTGCCAGCAGCTTAAATAGTGGAAACACCATATATTTT. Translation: CASSLNSGNTIYF.

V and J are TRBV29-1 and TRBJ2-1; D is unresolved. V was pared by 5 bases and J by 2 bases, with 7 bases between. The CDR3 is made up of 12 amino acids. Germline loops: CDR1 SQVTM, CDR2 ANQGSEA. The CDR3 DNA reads TGCAGCGTTCTCAGGCCCTACAATGAGCAGTTCTTC. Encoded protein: CSVLRPYNEQFF.

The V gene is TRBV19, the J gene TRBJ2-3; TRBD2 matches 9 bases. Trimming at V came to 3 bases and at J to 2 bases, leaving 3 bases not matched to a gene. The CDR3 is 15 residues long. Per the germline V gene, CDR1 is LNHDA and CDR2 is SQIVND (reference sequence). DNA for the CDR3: TGTGCCAGTAGTATGACTAGCGGATACACAGATACGCAGTATTTT. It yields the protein CASSMTSGYTDTQYF.

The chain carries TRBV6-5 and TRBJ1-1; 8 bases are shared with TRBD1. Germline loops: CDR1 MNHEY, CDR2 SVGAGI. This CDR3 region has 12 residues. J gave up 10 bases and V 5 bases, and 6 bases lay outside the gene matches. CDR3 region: CASSADRATAFF. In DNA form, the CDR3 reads TGTGCCAGCAGTGCGGACAGGGCAACAGCTTTCTTT.

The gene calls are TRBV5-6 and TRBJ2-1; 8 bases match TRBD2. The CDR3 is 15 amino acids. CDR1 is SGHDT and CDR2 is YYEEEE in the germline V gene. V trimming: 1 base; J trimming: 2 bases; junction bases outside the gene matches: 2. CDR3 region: CASSLSGGAYNEQFF. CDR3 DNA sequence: TGTGCCAGCAGCTTGTCGGGAGGGGCCTACAATGAGCAGTTCTTC.

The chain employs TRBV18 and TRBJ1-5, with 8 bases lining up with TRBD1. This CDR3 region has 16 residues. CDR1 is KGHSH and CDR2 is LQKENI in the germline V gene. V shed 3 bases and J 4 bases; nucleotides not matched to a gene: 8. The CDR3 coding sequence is TGTGCCAGCTCACCCCAGGGACAGGCAATTAATCAGCCCCAGCATTTT. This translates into CASSPQGQAINQPQHF.

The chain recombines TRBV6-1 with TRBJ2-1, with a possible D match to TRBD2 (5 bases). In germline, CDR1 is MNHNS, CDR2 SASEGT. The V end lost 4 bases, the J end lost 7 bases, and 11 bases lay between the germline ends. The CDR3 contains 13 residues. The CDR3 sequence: CASSGRTHNEQFF. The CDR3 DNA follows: TGTGCCAGCAGTGGGAGGACTCATAATGAGCAGTTCTTC.

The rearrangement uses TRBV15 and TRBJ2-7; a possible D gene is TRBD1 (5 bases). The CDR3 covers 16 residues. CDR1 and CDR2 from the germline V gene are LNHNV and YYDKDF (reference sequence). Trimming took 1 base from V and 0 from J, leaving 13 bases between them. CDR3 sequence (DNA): TGTGCCACCAGCAGAGGTGGGGCTCTTAGCTCCTACGAGCAGTACTTC. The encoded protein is CATSRGGALSSYEQYF.

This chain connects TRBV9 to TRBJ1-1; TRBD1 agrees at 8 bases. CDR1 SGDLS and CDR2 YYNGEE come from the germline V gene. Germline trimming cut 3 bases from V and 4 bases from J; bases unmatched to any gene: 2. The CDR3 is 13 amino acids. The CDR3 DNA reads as TGTGCCAGCAGCGGGACAGGGATCACTGAAGCTTTCTTT. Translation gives CASSGTGITEAFF.

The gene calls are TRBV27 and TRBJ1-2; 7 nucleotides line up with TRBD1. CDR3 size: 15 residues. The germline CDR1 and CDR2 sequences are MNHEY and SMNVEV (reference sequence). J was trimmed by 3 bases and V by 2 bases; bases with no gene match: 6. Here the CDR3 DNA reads TGTGCCAGCAGTTTAGTTTTAGGGGGCGACTATGGCTACACCTTC. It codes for CASSLVLGGDYGYTF.

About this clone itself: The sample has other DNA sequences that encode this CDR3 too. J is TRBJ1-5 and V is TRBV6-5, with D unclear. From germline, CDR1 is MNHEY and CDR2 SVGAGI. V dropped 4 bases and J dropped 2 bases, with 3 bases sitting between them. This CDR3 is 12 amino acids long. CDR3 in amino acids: CASSSGNQPQHF. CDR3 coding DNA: TGTGCCAGCAGTTCTGGCAATCAGCCCCAGCATTTT.

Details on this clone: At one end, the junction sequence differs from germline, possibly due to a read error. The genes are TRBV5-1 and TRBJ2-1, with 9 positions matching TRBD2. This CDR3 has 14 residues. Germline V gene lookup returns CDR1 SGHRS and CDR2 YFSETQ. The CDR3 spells CASRLGLAANEQFF. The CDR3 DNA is TGCGCCAGCAGGTTGGGACTAGCTGCCAATGAGCAGTTCTTC.

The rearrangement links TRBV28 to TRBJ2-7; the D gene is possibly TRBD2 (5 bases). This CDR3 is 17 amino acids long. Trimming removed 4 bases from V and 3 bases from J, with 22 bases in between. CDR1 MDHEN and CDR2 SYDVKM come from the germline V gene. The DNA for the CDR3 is TGTGCCAGCAGTTCCCTAATCGACGGACTGGTACGCTACGAGCAGTACTTC. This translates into CASSSLIDGLVRYEQYF. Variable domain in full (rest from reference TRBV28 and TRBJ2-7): DVKVTQSSRYLVKRTGEKVFLECVQDMDHENMFWYRQDPGLGLRLIYFSYDVKMKEKGDIPEGYSVSREKKERFSLILESASTNQTSMYLCASSSLIDGLVRYEQYFGPGTRLTVT.

CDR3 amino acids: CASSYGMGVNTEAFF. Here the CDR3 DNA reads TGTGCCAGCAGTTATGGCATGGGAGTGAACACTGAAGCTTTCTTT. The chain employs TRBV6-6 and TRBJ1-1; D uncertain. CDR3 length equals 15 residues. The germline V gene has CDR1 MNHNY and CDR2 SVGAGI (reference sequence). The V and J ends lost 3 bases and 0 bases respectively, with 11 bases between them.

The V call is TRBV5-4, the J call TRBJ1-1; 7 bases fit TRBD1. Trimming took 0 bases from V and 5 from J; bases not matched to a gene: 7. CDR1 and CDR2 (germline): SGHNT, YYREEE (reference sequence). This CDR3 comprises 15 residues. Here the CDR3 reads CASSLGGTQGTEAFF. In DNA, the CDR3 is TGTGCCAGCAGCTTGGGAGGGACACAGGGGACTGAAGCTTTCTTT.

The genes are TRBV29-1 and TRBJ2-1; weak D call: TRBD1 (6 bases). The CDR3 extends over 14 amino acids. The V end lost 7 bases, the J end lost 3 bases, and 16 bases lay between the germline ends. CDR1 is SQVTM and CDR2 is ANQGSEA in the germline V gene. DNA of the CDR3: TGCAGCGCACAACCGGGACACCTCTACAATGAGCAGTTCTTC. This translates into CSAQPGHLYNEQFF.